This T cell receptor (beta chain) derives from a study of blood T cell repertoires in COVID-19. The wider study: COVID-19 samples collected from the United States, Italy and Spain covered acute and convalescent phases. PBMCs, B-cell-depleted T cells, or T cells were the source of the cDNA or gDNA that made up the material.

CDR3 size: 16 residues. V lost 6 bases and J lost 4; bases outside the gene matches: 14. Germline CDR1 reads LGHDT; CDR2 reads YNNKEL (reference sequence). As originally analysed: Counts of nucleated cells, estimated from reference gene primer amplification, were obtained. Data came from immunoSEQ multiplex PCR; TCRdb stores just in-frame clones and leaves some out. The DNA gave D and trimming, while V, J and clone size come from that table. Counted here are about 180,000 clones, about 87% occurring once; the ten biggest clones make up more than 3.5%. This clonotype was sampled from a woman in her 30s with acute or convalescent COVID-19. Sequencing was performed on peripheral blood. The chain recombines TRBV3-1 (or the pseudogene TRBV3-2) with TRBJ1-1; TRBD1 aligns across 7 bases. CDR3 in amino acids: CASSPRQGADSTEAFF. DNA of the CDR3: TGTGCCAGCAGTCCCCGACAGGGCGCGGATTCCACTGAAGCTTTCTTT.